This TCR beta chain emerged from a study of shared clonotypes between healthy human individuals. The ends lost 4 bases at V and 0 bases at J; junction bases unmatched: 2. The CDR3 length is 15 residues. Looked up from germline, CDR1 is SGHRS and CDR2 is YFSETQ. Assay: immunoSEQ multiplex PCR; the TCRdb copy retains only in-frame clones and omits some. This sample has about 960,000 clones, with approximately 80% found just once. On this clone itself: The same CDR3 can be traced to other DNA sequences in this sample.

Sample: memory CD4+ T cells sorted from blood. Subset: CD45RA-negative fraction. The receptor was derived from a man between 18 and 29 years old in good health. The V gene is TRBV5-1, the J gene TRBJ2-1; 9 nucleotides line up with TRBD2. The CDR3 sequence: CASSATSGSYNEQFF. CDR3 bases: TGCGCCAGCAGCGCGACTAGCGGCTCCTACAATGAGCAGTTCTTC.